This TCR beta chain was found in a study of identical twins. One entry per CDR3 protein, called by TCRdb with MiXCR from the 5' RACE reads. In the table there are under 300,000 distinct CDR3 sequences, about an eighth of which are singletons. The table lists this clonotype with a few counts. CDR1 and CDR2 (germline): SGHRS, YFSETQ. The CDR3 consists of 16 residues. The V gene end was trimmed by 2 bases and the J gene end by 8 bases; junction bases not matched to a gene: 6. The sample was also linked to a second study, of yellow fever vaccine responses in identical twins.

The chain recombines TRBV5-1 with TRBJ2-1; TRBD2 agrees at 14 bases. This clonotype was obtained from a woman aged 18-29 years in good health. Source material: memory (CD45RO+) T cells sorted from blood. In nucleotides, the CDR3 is TGCGCCAGCAGCTTCGGGACTAGCGGGAGTACAGATGAGCAGTTCTTC. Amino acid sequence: CASSFGTSGSTDEQFF. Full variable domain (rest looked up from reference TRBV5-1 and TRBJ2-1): KAGVTQTPRYLIKTRGQQVTLSCSPISGHRSVSWYQQTPGQGLQFLFEYFSETQRNKGNFPGRFSGRQFSNSRSEMNVSTLELGDSALYLCASSFGTSGSTDEQFFGPGTRLTVL.